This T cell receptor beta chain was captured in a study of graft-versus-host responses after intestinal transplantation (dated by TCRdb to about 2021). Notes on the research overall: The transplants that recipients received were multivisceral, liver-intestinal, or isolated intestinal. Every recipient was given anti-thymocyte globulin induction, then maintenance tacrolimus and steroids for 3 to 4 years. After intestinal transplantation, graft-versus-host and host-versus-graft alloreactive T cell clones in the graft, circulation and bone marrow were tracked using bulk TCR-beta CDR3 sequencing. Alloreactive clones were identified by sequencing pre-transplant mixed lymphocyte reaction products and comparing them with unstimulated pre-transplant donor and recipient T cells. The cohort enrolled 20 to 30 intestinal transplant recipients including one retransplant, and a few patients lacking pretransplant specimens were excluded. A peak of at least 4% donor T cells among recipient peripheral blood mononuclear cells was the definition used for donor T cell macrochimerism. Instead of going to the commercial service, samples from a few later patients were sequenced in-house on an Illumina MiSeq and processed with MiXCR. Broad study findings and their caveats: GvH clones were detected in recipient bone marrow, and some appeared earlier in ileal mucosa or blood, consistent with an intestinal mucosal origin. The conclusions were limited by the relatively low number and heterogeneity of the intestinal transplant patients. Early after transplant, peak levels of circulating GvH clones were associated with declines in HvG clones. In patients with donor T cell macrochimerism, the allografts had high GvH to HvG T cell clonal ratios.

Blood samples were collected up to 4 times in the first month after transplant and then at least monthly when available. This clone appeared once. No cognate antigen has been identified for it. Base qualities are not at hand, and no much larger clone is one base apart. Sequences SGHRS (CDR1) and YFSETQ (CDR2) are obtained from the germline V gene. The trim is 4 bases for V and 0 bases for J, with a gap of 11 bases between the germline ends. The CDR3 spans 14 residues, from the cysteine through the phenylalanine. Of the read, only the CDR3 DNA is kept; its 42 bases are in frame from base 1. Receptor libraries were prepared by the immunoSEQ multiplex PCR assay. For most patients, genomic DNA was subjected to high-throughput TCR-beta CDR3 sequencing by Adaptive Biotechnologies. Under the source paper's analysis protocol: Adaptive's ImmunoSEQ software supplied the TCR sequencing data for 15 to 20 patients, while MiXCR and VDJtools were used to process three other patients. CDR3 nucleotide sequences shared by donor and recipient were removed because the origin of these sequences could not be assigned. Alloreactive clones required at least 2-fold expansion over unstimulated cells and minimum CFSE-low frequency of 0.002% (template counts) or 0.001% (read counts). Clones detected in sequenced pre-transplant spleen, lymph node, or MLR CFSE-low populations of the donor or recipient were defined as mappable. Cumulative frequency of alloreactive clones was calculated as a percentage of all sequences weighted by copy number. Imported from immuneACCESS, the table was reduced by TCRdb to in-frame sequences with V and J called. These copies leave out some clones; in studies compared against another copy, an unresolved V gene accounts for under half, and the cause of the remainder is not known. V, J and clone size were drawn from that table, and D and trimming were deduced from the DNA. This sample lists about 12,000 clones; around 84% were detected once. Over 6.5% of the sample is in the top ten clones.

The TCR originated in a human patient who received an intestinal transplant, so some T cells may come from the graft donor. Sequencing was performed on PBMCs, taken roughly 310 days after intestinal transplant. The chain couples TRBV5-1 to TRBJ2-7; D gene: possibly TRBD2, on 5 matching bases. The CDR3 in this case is CASSLSGSSYEQYF. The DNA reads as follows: TGCGCCAGCAGCCTGAGCGGAAGCTCCTACGAGCAGTACTTC.